A selection of T cell receptor beta chains follows, all from one sample in a study of tumor-infiltrating lymphocytes in localized non-small cell lung cancer. Clones were read by immunoSEQ multiplex PCR, and TCRdb kept only the in-frame ones, dropping some. The profile shows 3,500 to 4,000 clones, more than 65% of them singletons. Sequencing used uninvolved lung tissue not adjacent to the tumor. The receptors were sampled from a human donor with non-small cell lung cancer. The CDR3 runs from the conserved cysteine through the conserved F or W. D genes are given only for firm matches. Clone size appears in some rows only: once, few, many, or a class for an expanded clone.

clone size,CDR3 length,V gene,J gene,D gene,CDR3 DNA,CDR3 protein
.,16,TRBV10-3,TRBJ1-2,TRBD1,TGTGCCATCAGTGAGTCCCCGGGACAGGGGCACTATGGCTACACCTTC,CAISESPGQGHYGYTF
few,15,TRBV11-2,TRBJ2-2,.,TGTGCCAGCAGCCCCGGGACGGGGGCCACCGGGGAGCTGTTTTTT,CASSPGTGATGELFF
.,18,TRBV6-1,TRBJ2-3,TRBD2,TGTGCCAGCAGTGTGTGGGCTAGCGGGAGCACCGGCACAGATACGCAGTATTTT,CASSVWASGSTGTDTQYF
.,15,TRBV9,TRBJ2-1,.,TGTGCCAGCAGCACCGGACGCAACTCCTACAATGAGCAGTTCTTC,CASSTGRNSYNEQFF
.,15,TRBV27,TRBJ2-7,.,TGTGCCAGCAGTTCGAAAGCGGGCCCTAAATACGAGCAGTACTTC,CASSSKAGPKYEQYF
.,16,TRBV18,TRBJ2-2,.,TGTGCCAGCTCACCACCCTCCGGGAGTGACACCGGGGAGCTGTTTTTT,CASSPPSGSDTGELFF
.,14,TRBV19,TRBJ1-1,TRBD1,TGTGCCAGACCCAGGGGGCGCGAGGGCACTGAAGCTTTCTTT,CARPRGREGTEAFF
.,17,TRBV13,TRBJ2-7,.,TGTGCCAGCAGCTCAACAATCCGAACCGAAAGCTCCTACGAGCAGTACTTC,CASSSTIRTESSYEQYF
.,12,TRBV25-1,TRBJ1-2,.,TGTGCCAGCAGTGACCATAACTATGGCTACACCTTC,CASSDHNYGYTF
.,16,TRBV4-2,TRBJ2-3,TRBD2,TGTGCCAGCAGCCAAGATCTAGCGGGGGGCACAGATACGCAGTATTTT,CASSQDLAGGTDTQYF
.,16,TRBV29-1,TRBJ2-6,.,TGCAGCGTTGAAAGAGACTTTGACTCTGGGGCCAACGTCCTGACTTTC,CSVERDFDSGANVLTF
few,17,TRBV5-1,TRBJ2-5,TRBD2,TGCGCCAGCAGCCCAGGGACTAGCGGGGGGGCCCAAGAGACCCAGTACTTC,CASSPGTSGGAQETQYF
.,13,TRBV2,TRBJ2-7,TRBD2,TGTGCCAGCACGGGAGGGGGGACCTACGAGCAGTACTTC,CASTGGGTYEQYF
once,12,TRBV19,TRBJ1-1,.,TGTGCCAGTAGTATAGGAGGGGTAGAAGCTTTCTTT,CASSIGGVEAFF
.,19,TRBV28,TRBJ2-6,TRBD1,TGTGCCAGCAGTCCTCCACGACAGGGGGCGCGCATTGGGGCCAACGTCCTGACTTTC,CASSPPRQGARIGANVLTF
.,11,TRBV30,TRBJ1-1,.,TGTGCCTGGAGTGTAAGCAGGGAAGCTTTCTTT,CAWSVSREAFF
.,15,TRBV9,TRBJ1-2,.,TGTGCCAGCAGCGTAGAAGGGGATATTAACTATGGCTACACCTTC,CASSVEGDINYGYTF
.,17,TRBV10-3,TRBJ2-3,TRBD2,TGTGCCACCTCTGGACTAGCGGGATCCTCTAGCACAGATACGCAGTATTTT,CATSGLAGSSSTDTQYF
.,17,TRBV10-1,TRBJ2-6,.,TGCGCCAGAGCATCGACAGGAGCCAGCTCTGGGGCCAACGTCCTGACTTTC,CARASTGASSGANVLTF
.,15,TRBV19,TRBJ2-7,TRBD2,TGTGCCAGTAGTAGAGTACTAGCGGTTGTCTACGAGCAGTACTTC,CASSRVLAVVYEQYF
.,13,TRBV6-6,TRBJ1-4,.,TGTGCCAGCAGACAGGGTGAGAATGAAAAACTGTTTTTT,CASRQGENEKLFF
.,14,TRBV27,TRBJ2-7,.,TGTGCCAGCAGGCGGTTCCCTTTCGGCTACGAGCAGTACTTC,CASRRFPFGYEQYF
large,16,TRBV7-9,TRBJ2-7,TRBD1,TGTGCCAGCAGCTACAAGACAGGGGGCGAATACTACGAGCAGTACTTC,CASSYKTGGEYYEQYF
large,18,TRBV5-1,TRBJ2-3,.,TGCGCCAGCAAGGGGGTCAGCGGGGCCGGAACTAGCACAGATACGCAGTATTTT,CASKGVSGAGTSTDTQYF
once,15,TRBV2,TRBJ1-1,.,TGTGCCAGCAGTGCAACCGACAGAATGAACACTGAAGCTTTCTTT,CASSATDRMNTEAFF
.,17,TRBV29-1,TRBJ2-1,TRBD2,TGCAGCGTTGAGGGGGCTAAGACTAGCGGGACCTACAATGAGCAGTTCTTC,CSVEGAKTSGTYNEQFF
.,15,TRBV7-9,TRBJ1-1,TRBD1,TGTGCCAGCAGCTTAGGGACCGGGACAGTTGCTGAAGCTTTCTTT,CASSLGTGTVAEAFF
.,14,TRBV18,TRBJ2-4,.,TGTGCCAGCTCACCACCGGCCGGGTTGGACATTCAGTACTTC,CASSPPAGLDIQYF
.,14,TRBV18,TRBJ2-7,.,TGTGCCAGCTCACCACCCCACAGTGACTACGAGCAGTACTTC,CASSPPHSDYEQYF
.,14,TRBV25-1,TRBJ1-5,.,TGTGCCAGCACCCCCGGACATAGCAATCAGCCCCAGCATTTT,CASTPGHSNQPQHF
.,14,TRBV10-2,TRBJ2-7,.,TGCGCCAGCAGTGAGGCTGGCCTTTCCTACGAGCAGTACTTC,CASSEAGLSYEQYF
.,14,TRBV7-9,TRBJ1-1,.,TGTGCCAGCAGCCACAGGTTTGTCGGCACTGAAGCTTTCTTT,CASSHRFVGTEAFF
.,14,TRBV4-3,TRBJ2-1,TRBD1,TGCGCCAGCAGCCCGACAGGGGAGATTCGAGAGCAGTTCTTC,CASSPTGEIREQFF
.,15,TRBV9,TRBJ2-1,TRBD2,TGTGCCAGCAGCTTCTCCGGGACTAGGGGTAATGAGCAGTTCTTC,CASSFSGTRGNEQFF
.,14,TRBV7-9,TRBJ1-2,.,TGTGCCAGCAGCTTATACAGGGAGTCGGGCGGCTACACCTTC,CASSLYRESGGYTF
.,13,TRBV7-6,TRBJ1-1,.,TGTGCCAGCAGCTTCAATATGAACACTGAAGCTTTCTTT,CASSFNMNTEAFF
.,15,TRBV6-4,TRBJ2-2,.,TGTGCCAGCAGTGACTCAGGGACGGCTCTCGGGGTGCTGTTTTTT,CASSDSGTALGVLFF
.,12,TRBV6-5,TRBJ2-5,.,TGTGCCAGCAGTCCCCGGCAAGAGACCCAGTACTTC,CASSPRQETQYF
.,14,TRBV6-5,TRBJ2-5,.,TGTGCCAGCAGTTTGGAGGGGGGGCAAGAGACCCAGTACTTC,CASSLEGGQETQYF
few,15,TRBV5-6,TRBJ2-5,.,TGTGCCAGCAGCCGGGATCAGGCCGGGGTTGAGACCCAGTACTTC,CASSRDQAGVETQYF
.,15,TRBV10-3,TRBJ2-7,.,TGTGCCATCAGTGAGGCCGGGGCCCTCTCCTACGAGCAGTACTTC,CAISEAGALSYEQYF
.,15,TRBV18,TRBJ2-7,TRBD2,TGTACCAGCTCACCACCAGCGGGAGCGGCCCACGAGCAGTACTTC,CTSSPPAGAAHEQYF
.,11,TRBV7-8,TRBJ1-1,.,TGTGCCAGCAGCTTAAGAACTGAAGCTTTCTTT,CASSLRTEAFF
.,14,TRBV28,TRBJ1-2,TRBD1,TGTGCCAGCAGCCTGACAGGGATAGGCTATGGCTACACCTTC,CASSLTGIGYGYTF
.,13,TRBV29-1,TRBJ1-5,.,TGCAGCGTTGAAGAAGGCGGGAATCAGCCCCAGCATTTT,CSVEEGGNQPQHF
.,10,TRBV27,TRBJ2-5,.,TGTGCCAGCGGAATTGAGACCCAGTACTTC,CASGIETQYF
.,13,TRBV5-1,TRBJ1-2,TRBD1,TGCGCCAGCAGCTTGGGGGACAGCGATGGCTACACCTTC,CASSLGDSDGYTF
.,16,TRBV2,TRBJ2-7,TRBD2,TGTGCCAGCAGGGGACTAGCGGGAGGGCCGTCGCGGGAGCAGTACTTC,CASRGLAGGPSREQYF
.,14,TRBV9,TRBJ2-1,.,TGTGCCAGCAGCGCCTTTTCCTCCTACAATGAGCAGTTCTTC,CASSAFSSYNEQFF
.,14,TRBV7-9,TRBJ1-2,.,TGTGCCAGCAGCTCCTCGACCAGGGGCTATGGCTACACCTTC,CASSSSTRGYGYTF